The 19 T cell receptor beta chains given below trace back to one sample, sequenced in a study of cytomegalovirus exposure and HLA in healthy donors. Primers for the PCR totalled 60 Vbeta and 13 Jbeta. Produced via immunoSEQ multiplex PCR; TCRdb's table is partial and in-frame only. Counted here are 200,000 to 250,000 clones, roughly 68% occurring once; the ten biggest clones make up about 3%. The source material was PBMCs. Source of these receptors: a middle-aged man in good health and CMV-seropositive.

The J gene is TRBJ2-6, the V gene TRBV7-3, with D tentatively TRBD2 (6 bases). CDR3 length: 17 amino acids. V was cut by 5 bases and J by 2 bases, with 16 bases left in between. Germline-derived CDR1 and CDR2 are SGHTA and FQGTGA. CDR3 protein: CASSPHGGSPGANVLTF. In DNA, the CDR3 is TGTGCCAGCAGCCCCCATGGAGGGTCCCCTGGGGCCAACGTCCTGACTTTC. Full variable domain (outside the CDR3, taken from reference TRBV7-3 and TRBJ2-6): GAGVSQTPSNKVTEKGKYVELRCDPISGHTALYWYRQSLGQGPEFLIYFQGTGAADDSGLPNDRFFAVRPEGSVSTLKIQRTERGDSAVYLCASSPHGGSPGANVLTFGAGSRLTVL.

The chain couples TRBV2 to TRBJ2-3; D is perhaps TRBD2 (6 bases). The CDR3 consists of 14 residues. Trimming took off 6 bases at V and 4 bases at J, with 14 bases between the two ends. Germline V gene sequence: CDR1 SNHLY, CDR2 FYNNEI. As DNA, the CDR3 is TGTGCCAGCAGCACCGAGTGGGGGGCAGATACGCAGTATTTT. Amino acids: CASSTEWGADTQYF. Looking up the rest from reference TRBV2 and TRBJ2-3 gives the full variable domain: EPEVTQTPSHQVTQMGQEVILRCVPISNHLYFYWYRQILGQKVEFLVSFYNNEISEKSEIFDDQFSVERPDGSNFTLKIRSTKLEDSAMYFCASSTEWGADTQYFGPGTRLTVL.

The gene calls are TRBV19 and TRBJ1-5; no clear D gene. The CDR3 covers 13 residues. CDR1 is LNHDA, CDR2 SQIVND, per germline (reference sequence). Trimming took off 5 bases at V and 5 bases at J, with 10 bases between the two ends. CDR3 region: CASSATVDQPQHF. CDR3 DNA: TGTGCCAGTAGTGCCACAGTTGATCAGCCCCAGCATTTT.

The V gene is TRBV9, the J gene TRBJ1-1; no firm D call. Trimming shortened V by 4 bases and J by 7 bases, and 17 bases separated the two germline ends. The CDR3 is made up of 14 amino acids. CDR1 and CDR2 (germline): SGDLS, YYNGEE. This CDR3 is CASSSREPSGEAFF. CDR3 DNA: TGTGCCAGCAGCAGCCGGGAGCCCTCGGGTGAAGCTTTCTTT.

This chain connects TRBV7-9 to TRBJ2-7; D is possibly TRBD2 (7 bases). This CDR3 spans 13 amino acids. The V gene's germline CDR1 is SEHNR and CDR2 FQNEAQ (reference sequence). V shed 8 bases and J shed 4 bases, with 15 bases lying between them. CDR3 in DNA: TGTGCCAGCTCTCGGGGGGCGAGTTACGAGCAGTACTTC. It specifies CASSRGASYEQYF.

The V and J genes are TRBV6-5 and TRBJ1-4; 7 positions match TRBD1. In germline, CDR1 is MNHEY, CDR2 SVGAGI. The V segment lost 9 bases and the J segment 8 bases; nucleotides outside the gene matches: 15. This CDR3 has 15 amino acids. CDR3: CASTARRDSQEKLFF. CDR3 nucleotides: TGTGCCAGTACGGCCCGGCGGGACAGCCAGGAAAAACTGTTTTTT.

The genes are TRBV6-5 and TRBJ2-1, with D perhaps TRBD1 (7 bases). CDR3 length: 15 amino acids. CDR1 and CDR2 from the germline V gene are MNHEY and SVGAGI. V was trimmed by 0 bases and J by 7 bases, leaving 13 bases between them. In nucleotides, the CDR3 is TGTGCCAGCAGTTACTCTTCAGGGGGGTATAATGAGCAGTTCTTC. Amino acid sequence: CASSYSSGGYNEQFF.

CDR3 protein: CASSLGREPSPLHF. The CDR3 nucleotides are TGTGCCAGCAGTTTAGGGAGAGAGCCCTCACCCCTCCACTTT. The rearrangement joins TRBV27 to TRBJ1-6; no clear D. V was trimmed by 2 bases and J by 10 bases, leaving 12 bases between them. CDR1 is MNHEY, CDR2 SMNVEV, per germline (reference sequence). The CDR3 is 14 amino acids.

V usage is TRBV27 and J usage is TRBJ2-7; 7 bases fit TRBD1. CDR1 is MNHEY and CDR2 is SMNVEV in the germline V gene (reference sequence). The CDR3 is 13 residues long. With 4 bases clipped from V and 5 bases from J, the junction kept 5 bases outside the gene matches. The CDR3 reads CASSSTGDHEQYF. The CDR3 DNA follows: TGTGCCAGCAGTTCTACAGGGGACCACGAGCAGTACTTC.

The chain joins TRBV28 to TRBJ1-2; D unresolved. The CDR3 has 14 amino acids. V gave up 6 bases and J gave up 5 bases, with 16 bases separating them. Germline V gene data show CDR1 as MDHEN and CDR2 as SYDVKM. CDR3 loop: CASSTPGGIYGYTF. The CDR3, as DNA: TGTGCCAGCAGCACCCCCGGCGGGATATATGGCTACACCTTC.

J is TRBJ2-3 and V is TRBV7-2; D uncertain. Germline V gene lookup returns CDR1 SGHTA and CDR2 FQGNSA. The CDR3 is 14 residues long. With 1 base removed from V and 2 bases from J, the gap between germline ends came to 7 bases. The CDR3: CASSLGAFTDTQYF. The CDR3 DNA is TGTGCCAGCAGCTTAGGAGCCTTCACAGATACGCAGTATTTT. Together with reference TRBV7-2 and TRBJ2-3, the CDR3 gives the full variable domain: GAGVSQSPSNKVTEKGKDVELRCDPISGHTALYWYRQSLGQGLEFLIYFQGNSAPDKSGLPSDRFSAERTGGSVSTLTIQRTQQEDSAVYLCASSLGAFTDTQYFGPGTRLTVL.

V is TRBV7-2 and J is TRBJ2-7; D is undetermined. The CDR3 is made up of 15 amino acids. Germline V gives CDR1 SGHTA, CDR2 FQGNSA. V was shortened by 5 bases and J by 2 bases, with 16 bases between the two germline ends. The CDR3 region is CASSPGGVPTYEQYF. CDR3 bases: TGTGCCAGCAGCCCCGGCGGCGTGCCTACCTACGAGCAGTACTTC.

This sequence joins TRBV5-6 and TRBJ2-2, with TRBD2 as a possible D gene (5 bases). Per the germline V gene, CDR1 is SGHDT and CDR2 is YYEEEE. Trimming left V 0 bases short and J 4 bases short, with 13 bases between. The CDR3 totals 16 residues. The CDR3: CASSLGLGVATGELFF. DNA of the CDR3: TGTGCCAGCAGCTTGGGCCTCGGGGTCGCCACCGGGGAGCTGTTTTTT.

This clone was observed a few times. The chain employs TRBV4-2 and TRBJ2-1; 14 nucleotides agree with TRBD2. Germline loops: CDR1 LGHNA, CDR2 YNFKEQ. Unmatched junction bases numbered 11, after V lost 4 bases and J lost 0 bases. The CDR3 sequence is 20 residues long. The CDR3 spells CASSRTSGGTFSSSYNEQFF. In nucleotides, the CDR3 is TGTGCCAGCAGCCGGACTAGCGGGGGGACCTTCTCGAGCTCCTACAATGAGCAGTTCTTC.

The J gene is TRBJ2-7, the V gene TRBV5-1; 7 bases agree with TRBD1. The CDR3 runs 13 residues. Trimming removed 4 bases from V and 6 bases from J; junction bases left unmatched: 7. Germline V gives CDR1 SGHRS, CDR2 YFSETQ. CDR3 amino acids: CASSTETGSEQYF. The CDR3 nucleotides are TGCGCCAGCAGCACCGAGACAGGGAGCGAGCAGTACTTC. Supplemented by reference TRBV5-1 and TRBJ2-7, the full variable domain reads KAGVTQTPRYLIKTRGQQVTLSCSPISGHRSVSWYQQTPGQGLQFLFEYFSETQRNKGNFPGRFSGRQFSNSRSEMNVSTLELGDSALYLCASSTETGSEQYFGPGTRLTVT.

The chain couples TRBV15 to TRBJ1-5; unclear D gene. This CDR3 region has 16 residues. CDR1 and CDR2 (germline): LNHNV, YYDKDF (reference sequence). V lost 0 bases and J lost 1, with 10 bases in between. The CDR3 sequence: CATSRDRGRSNQPQHF. In DNA, the CDR3 is TGTGCCACCAGCAGAGATCGGGGTAGGAGCAATCAGCCCCAGCATTTT.

Concerning this clone: This same CDR3 is encoded by further DNA sequences in the sample. This chain joins TRBV10-3 and TRBJ2-7; a possible D gene is TRBD1 (5 bases). The V end was cut by 2 bases, the J end by 3 bases, with 11 bases between. The CDR3 has 14 amino acids. Germline loops: CDR1 ENHRY, CDR2 SYGVKD. As DNA, the CDR3 is TGTGCCATCAGTGAGAACCAGGGAAACTACGAGCAGTACTTC. Protein: CAISENQGNYEQYF.

The rearrangement uses TRBV2 and TRBJ2-7, with D possibly being TRBD2 (7 bases). The CDR3 has 13 residues. Germline CDR1 and CDR2: SNHLY and FYNNEI. Trimming took 5 bases from V and 6 from J, leaving 14 bases between them. The CDR3 here is CASSLGGAGEQYF. CDR3 bases: TGTGCCAGCAGTTTGGGGGGGGCTGGCGAGCAGTACTTC.

This chain uses TRBV7-9 with TRBJ1-2; D not resolved. The V end was cut by 1 base, the J end by 6 bases, with 9 bases between. CDR1 and CDR2 from the germline V gene are SEHNR and FQNEAQ (reference sequence). The CDR3 has 13 residues. The CDR3 loop reads CASSLDQANGYTF. The CDR3 bases are TGTGCCAGCAGCTTAGATCAGGCCAATGGCTACACCTTC. The full variable domain, completed using reference TRBV7-9 and TRBJ1-2, is DTGVSQNPRHKITKRGQNVTFRCDPISEHNRLYWYRQTLGQGPEFLTYFQNEAQLEKSRLLSDRFSAERPKGSFSTLEIQRTEQGDSAMYLCASSLDQANGYTFGSGTRLTVV.